This TCR beta chain derives from a study of blood T cells in healthy people across ages. The CDR3 covers 13 residues. The germline V gene encodes CDR1 MRHNA and CDR2 SNTAGT. The V gene lost 2 bases and the J gene lost 7 bases, with 9 bases spanning the gap. Approximately 10 milliliters was the volume of peripheral blood drawn from each donor. Per-sample PBMC isolation yielded at least 7 million cells. The use of a sample-barcoded 5' primer and a J-beta primer mix characterized a second PCR of about 7 to 12 cycles. Each CDR3 protein is one row after TCRdb ran MiXCR on the 5' RACE reads. The sample has 1.5 million to 2 million distinct CDR3 sequences; 30% to 35% are singletons.

The clonotype comes from a woman in her thirties in good health. Input material: blood. This chain joins TRBV6-4 and TRBJ2-1; unclear D gene. The CDR3 loop is CASSDVPKNEQFF. The CDR3 nucleotides read TGTGCCAGCAGTGACGTACCAAAAAATGAGCAGTTCTTC.